These 6 T cell receptor beta chains share one sample of origin, sequenced in a study of T cell clonality in common variable immunodeficiency. These receptors' antigens are unknown. Study-wide results and caveats: Common variable immunodeficiency TCR beta sequences reportedly had fewer deletions and N-nucleotide insertions.

The assay was immunoSEQ multiplex PCR, and TCRdb's table has in-frame clones only and misses some. This table lists several thousand clones. Sequencing was carried out using peripheral blood mononuclear cells. The receptors were sampled from a human donor with common variable immunodeficiency.

Remarks on this clone: The read ends 3 residues early relative to the CDR3; the germline J gene fills the gap. V usage is TRBV5-5 and J usage is TRBJ2-3, with 10 bases identical to TRBD1. The V gene end was trimmed by 2 bases and the J gene end by 6 bases; junction bases not matched to a gene: 6. Germline CDR1 and CDR2: SGHKS and YYEKEE (reference sequence). This CDR3 is built from 15 residues. The CDR3 region is CASSFPTGGPDTQYF. The DNA read from the CDR3 is TGTGCCAGCAGCTTCCCGACAGGGGGCCCCGATACG.

Frequency places this clone as medium-sized. The CDR3 is cut off 3 residues early in the read; its end comes from the germline J gene. The chain links TRBV5-6 to TRBJ2-3; no clear D gene. The germline CDR1 and CDR2 sequences are SGHDT and YYEEEE. The CDR3 totals 13 residues. Between the trimmed V and J ends, which lost 4 bases and 4 bases, there was a span of 10 bases. The CDR3 region is CASSGRLADTQYF. Incomplete CDR3 DNA: TGTGCCAGCAGCGGTAGACTTGCAGATACG.

About this clone itself: The read terminates 3 residues ahead of where the CDR3 ends, so the germline J gene completes it. The chain employs TRBV7-9 and TRBJ1-1, with 8 bases lining up with TRBD1. Germline assignment: CDR1 SEHNR and CDR2 FQNEAQ (reference sequence). The V segment lost 5 bases and the J segment 5 bases; nucleotides outside the gene matches: 7. The CDR3 loop spans 14 amino acids. The sequenced CDR3 bases are TGTGCCAGCAGCGCTAGACAGGGGAGTACTGAA. Protein: CASSARQGSTE. The entire CDR3 reads CASSARQGSTEAFF. The entire variable domain, with the rest obtained from reference TRBV7-9 and TRBJ1-1, is as follows: DTGVSQNPRHKITKRGQNVTFRCDPISEHNRLYWYRQTLGQGPEFLTYFQNEAQLEKSRLLSDRFSAERPKGSFSTLEIQRTEQGDSAMYLCASSARQGSTEAFFGQGTRLTVV.

This clone registers medium-sized by frequency. From the germline J gene comes the end of the CDR3, since the read stops 3 residues before it. The V call is TRBV20-1, the J call TRBJ1-6; D uncertain. The germline V gene has CDR1 DFQATT and CDR2 SNEGSKA (reference sequence). The CDR3 totals 13 residues. The V gene lost 3 bases and the J gene lost 5 bases, with 8 bases spanning the gap. The CDR3: CSASSVHNSPLHF. The CDR3 bases that were read are TGCAGTGCTAGTTCGGTCCATAATTCACCC.

On this clone itself: The read gets to within 3 residues of the CDR3 end, and the germline J gene fills in the rest. This sequence joins TRBV11-2 and TRBJ2-5; D is undetermined. The CDR3 sequence is 14 residues long. Trimming took off 1 base at V and 0 bases at J, with 6 bases between the two ends. Looked up from germline, CDR1 is SGHAT and CDR2 is FQNNGV. The CDR3 region is CASSLGSNQETQYF. CDR3 bases read: TGTGCCAGCAGCTTAGGGTCTAACCAAGAGACC.

This clone is medium-sized by frequency. The part of the CDR3 DNA that was read is TGTGCCAGCAGCCAAGAAGCTGGTAGGTTCCTCCGACAATATGAG. Translating it yields CASSQEAGRFLRQYE. The full CDR3 sequence reads CASSQEAGRFLRQYEQFF. The J gene is TRBJ2-1, the V gene TRBV14; D remains unclear. Coverage ceases 3 residues before the CDR3 finishes, and the germline J gene fills in the end. Per germline, CDR1 SGHDN and CDR2 FVKESK. This CDR3 is built from 18 residues. Trimming took 0 bases from V and 8 from J, leaving 23 bases between them.